Each of the 3 T cell receptor beta chains below was sequenced from the same sample in a study of CD8 T cells in Susac syndrome (dated by TCRdb to between 2017 and 2020). Receptor amplification or capture employed the immunoSEQ multiplex PCR assay. RNA was extracted using the RNeasy kit, and roughly 0.5 to 1 ug of the RNA was reverse transcribed with random hexamers. Using fastp at Q25 and MiXCR, TCRdb reprocessed the public reads and kept productive beta chains. One record per CDR3 amino acid sequence lists the most common genes and DNA. The sample profile shows approximately 100,000 distinct CDR3 sequences; 94% of them were found once. About 0.41% of the sample rests with the top ten. Sequencing input: CD8+ T cells from PBMCs. The receptors here all came from a human donor with Susac syndrome.

V gene TRBV3-1 combines with J gene TRBJ2-5, with D hard to call. The germline V gene has CDR1 LGHDT and CDR2 YNNKEL (reference sequence). Trimming stripped 2 bases from V and 0 bases from J, with 7 bases between. The CDR3 consists of 14 residues. CDR3 DNA: TGTGCCAGCAGCCAACCAGAGTACCAAGAGACCCAGTACTTC. It is translated as CASSQPEYQETQYF.

The chain is built from TRBV4-1 and TRBJ2-2, with D perhaps matching TRBD2 (6 bases). Trimming took off 0 bases at V and 5 bases at J, with 13 bases between the two ends. Per germline, CDR1 MGHRA and CDR2 YSYEKL. The CDR3 runs to 16 residues. The CDR3 spells CASSQEYAGWTGELFF. CDR3 DNA: TGCGCCAGCAGCCAAGAATACGCGGGGTGGACCGGGGAGCTGTTTTTT.

The chain employs TRBV20-1 and TRBJ2-7; 8 nucleotides agree with TRBD2. The CDR3 runs 15 residues. V lost 0 bases and J lost 4; bases outside the gene matches: 8. Germline CDR1 is DFQATT and CDR2 is SNEGSKA (reference sequence). The CDR3 here is CSARDRGGSAYEQYF. For the CDR3, the DNA is TGCAGTGCTAGAGATCGGGGGGGTTCAGCTTACGAGCAGTACTTC.